This T cell receptor beta chain came from a study of OX40 agonist ivuxolimab in advanced cancers. Study details: The dose-escalation group included hepatocellular carcinoma, melanoma, renal cell carcinoma and head and neck cancer. Aged roughly 20 to 85 with a mean of 60 years, they were 82.7% male.

Using immunoSEQ multiplex PCR, the repertoire was profiled, and TCRdb retains in-frame clones only, with some absent. The table lists more than 9,000 clones, 69% of them singletons. CDR1 SGHTS and CDR2 YDEGEE come from the germline V gene. This CDR3 region has 14 residues. Losses at the gene ends were 5 bases for V and 4 bases for J; bases not matched to a gene: 8. The J gene is TRBJ1-1, the V gene TRBV5-8, with 7 bases fitting TRBD1. The sequence came from an adult with an advanced solid tumor such as melanoma, head and neck, liver or kidney cancer. Sequencing was performed on CD4+ or CD8+ T cells sorted from blood, taken in a trial of the OX40 agonist ivuxolimab. The DNA for the CDR3 is TGTGCCAGCAGTGAGACAGGGTTGGGCACTGAAGCTTTCTTT. It codes for CASSETGLGTEAFF.